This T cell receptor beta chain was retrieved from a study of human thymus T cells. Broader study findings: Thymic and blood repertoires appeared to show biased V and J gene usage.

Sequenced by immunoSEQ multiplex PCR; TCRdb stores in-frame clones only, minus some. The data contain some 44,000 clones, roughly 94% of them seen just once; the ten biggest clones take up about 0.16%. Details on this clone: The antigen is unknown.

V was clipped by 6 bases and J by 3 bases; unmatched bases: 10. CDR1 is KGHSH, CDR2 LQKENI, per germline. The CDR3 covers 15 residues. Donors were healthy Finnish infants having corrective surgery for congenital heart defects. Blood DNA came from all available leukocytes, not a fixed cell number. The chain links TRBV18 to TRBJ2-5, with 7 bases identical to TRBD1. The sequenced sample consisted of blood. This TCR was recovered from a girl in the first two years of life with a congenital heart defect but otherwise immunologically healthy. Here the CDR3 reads CASSPPTGLKETQYF. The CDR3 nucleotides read TGTGCCAGCTCGCCCCCGACAGGGTTAAAAGAGACCCAGTACTTC.